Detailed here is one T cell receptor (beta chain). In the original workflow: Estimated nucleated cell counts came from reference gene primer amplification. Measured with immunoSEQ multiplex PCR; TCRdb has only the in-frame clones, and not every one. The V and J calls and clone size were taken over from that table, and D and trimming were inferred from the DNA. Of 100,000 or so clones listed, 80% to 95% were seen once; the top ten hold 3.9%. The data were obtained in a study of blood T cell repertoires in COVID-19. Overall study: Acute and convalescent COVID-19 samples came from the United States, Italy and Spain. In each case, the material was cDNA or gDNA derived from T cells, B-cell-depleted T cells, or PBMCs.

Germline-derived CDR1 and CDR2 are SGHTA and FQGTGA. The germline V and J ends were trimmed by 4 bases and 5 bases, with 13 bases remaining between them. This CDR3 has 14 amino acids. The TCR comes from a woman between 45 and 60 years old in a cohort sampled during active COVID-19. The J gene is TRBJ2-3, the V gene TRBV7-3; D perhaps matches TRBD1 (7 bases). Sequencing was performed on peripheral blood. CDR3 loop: CASSSGQGGDTQYF. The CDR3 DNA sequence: TGTGCCAGCAGCTCCGGGCAGGGGGGAGATACGCAGTATTTT.